The TCR beta chain described here comes from a study of CD8 T cells in ankylosing spondylitis. TCRdb used MiXCR to reprocess the 5' RACE reads, holding one entry per CDR3 protein. The repertoire holds 200,000 to 250,000 distinct CDR3 sequences, with about 11% as singletons. The CDR3 has 16 amino acids. The trim removed 0 bases at V and 8 bases at J, leaving 6 bases unmatched. CDR1 SGHRS and CDR2 YFSETQ come from the germline V gene. The chain is built from TRBV5-1 and TRBJ2-3, with 13 bases lining up with TRBD2. The clonotype was recovered from a male donor with ankylosing spondylitis or in good health (not recorded which). The sample was blood, either unsorted or a sorted T cell fraction (not recorded which). CDR3 DNA: TGCGCCAGCAGCTTGGCCACTAGCGGGGGGGCCTTTACGCAGTATTTT. Protein sequence: CASSLATSGGAFTQYF.